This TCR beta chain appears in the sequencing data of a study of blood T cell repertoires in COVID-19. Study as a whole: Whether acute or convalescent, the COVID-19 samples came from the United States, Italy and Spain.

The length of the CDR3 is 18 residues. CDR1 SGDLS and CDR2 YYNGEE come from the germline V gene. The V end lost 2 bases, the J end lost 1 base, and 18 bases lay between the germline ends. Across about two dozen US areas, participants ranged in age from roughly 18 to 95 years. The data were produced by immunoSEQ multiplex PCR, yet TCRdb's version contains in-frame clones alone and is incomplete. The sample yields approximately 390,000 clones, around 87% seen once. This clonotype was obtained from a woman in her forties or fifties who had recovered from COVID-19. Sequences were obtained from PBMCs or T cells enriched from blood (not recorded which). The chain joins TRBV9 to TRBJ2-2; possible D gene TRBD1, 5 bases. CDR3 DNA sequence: TGTGCCAGCAGCGTCTCAAACAGGTCCGGAGAGAACACCGGGGAGCTGTTTTTT. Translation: CASSVSNRSGENTGELFF.